This T cell receptor (beta chain) was sequenced in a study of T cell repertoires in cytomegalovirus infection. Via MiXCR, TCRdb re-called the reads, giving one row per CDR3 protein. The sample records more than 400,000 distinct CDR3 sequences, about 26% being singletons. There are a few counts of this clonotype. This CDR3 comprises 15 residues. Trimming shortened V by 6 bases and J by 2 bases, and 13 bases separated the two germline ends. The TCR originated in a human donor in good health (CMV status not recorded). Some clones in this sample may be carry-over from other donors' samples. V gene TRBV12-3 or TRBV12-4 combines with J gene TRBJ2-2; unclear D gene. Sequencing was done on a sample of PBMCs. CDR3 sequence: CASRVAGSNTGELFF. The DNA of the CDR3 is TGTGCCAGCAGGGTCGCAGGATCAAACACCGGGGAGCTGTTTTTT.